Below are 21 T cell receptor beta chains sequenced from a single sample in a study of T cell responses to AZD1222 COVID-19 vaccine. Profiling relied on immunoSEQ multiplex PCR, and the TCRdb table lists in-frame clones only, not all of them. Among approximately 180,000 clones, 75% to 95% were seen once, and the ten largest hold roughly 3.1%. Sample: peripheral blood, taken on day 0 of AZD1222 vaccination. The receptors were gathered from an adult in good health.

The table lists this clone with a count of one. The chain joins TRBV10-3 to TRBJ1-5; 9 positions agree with TRBD1. V dropped 3 bases and J dropped 5; count of bases not matched to a gene: 5. The germline CDR1 and CDR2 sequences are ENHRY and SYGVKD. The CDR3 consists of 15 residues. The CDR3 DNA reads TGTGCCATCAGTGATGGACAGGGGCGCTATCAGCCCCAGCATTTT. This translates into CAISDGQGRYQPQHF.

CDR3 bases: TGTGCCACCAGCAGAGATTGGATTAGGGTGGAGCTGTTTTTT. The encoded protein is CATSRDWIRVELFF. The chain uses TRBV15 and TRBJ2-2; D uncertain. There are 14 residues in the CDR3. The germline V gene has CDR1 LNHNV and CDR2 YYDKDF (reference sequence). V was cut by 0 bases and J by 10 bases, with 12 bases left in between.

The chain employs TRBV18 and TRBJ2-4; TRBD2 aligns across 9 bases. Germline CDR1 is KGHSH and CDR2 is LQKENI. V trimming: 3 bases; J trimming: 8 bases; junction bases outside the gene matches: 8. The CDR3 extends over 15 amino acids. The chain's CDR3 is CASSPVLAGMDIQYF. CDR3 nucleotides: TGTGCCAGCTCACCCGTCCTAGCGGGGATGGACATTCAGTACTTC.

V and J are TRBV7-3 and TRBJ1-1; TRBD1 might be the D (5 bases). The V gene's germline CDR1 is SGHTA and CDR2 FQGTGA. V was cut by 3 bases and J by 1 base, with 6 bases left in between. This CDR3 comprises 13 residues. The CDR3 spells CASSLGTNTEAFF. CDR3 DNA sequence: TGTGCCAGCAGCTTGGGGACGAACACTGAAGCTTTCTTT. The entire variable domain, with the rest obtained from reference TRBV7-3 and TRBJ1-1, is as follows: GAGVSQTPSNKVTEKGKYVELRCDPISGHTALYWYRQSLGQGPEFLIYFQGTGAADDSGLPNDRFFAVRPEGSVSTLKIQRTERGDSAVYLCASSLGTNTEAFFGQGTRLTVV.

This chain joins TRBV9 and TRBJ2-2, with a possible D match to TRBD2 (5 bases). Trimming left V 0 bases short and J 4 bases short, with 7 bases between. Germline CDR1 and CDR2: SGDLS and YYNGEE. The CDR3 totals 14 residues. The CDR3: CASSVERGTGELFF. DNA of the CDR3: TGTGCCAGCAGCGTAGAACGGGGCACCGGGGAGCTGTTTTTT.

The chain couples TRBV12-3 or TRBV12-4 to TRBJ2-7; a possible D gene is TRBD1 (6 bases). The CDR3 runs 13 residues. V lost 5 bases to trimming and J lost 6 bases, with 14 bases between them. CDR3 region: CASSTHRDGEQYF. The CDR3 DNA sequence: TGTGCCAGCAGTACCCACAGGGATGGCGAGCAGTACTTC.

This chain uses TRBV5-4 with TRBJ1-2, with D hard to call. Germline V gives CDR1 SGHNT, CDR2 YYREEE (reference sequence). The V gene lost 3 bases and the J gene lost 7 bases, with 13 bases spanning the gap. CDR3 length: 13 amino acids. The CDR3 bases are TGTGCCAGCAGCTCCGAGGGCCACCCTGGCTACACCTTC. The encoded protein is CASSSEGHPGYTF.

This chain uses TRBV5-8 with TRBJ2-5; D possibly corresponds to TRBD1 (6 bases). V was clipped by 4 bases and J by 5 bases, with 15 bases between them. The CDR3 totals 14 residues. The V gene's germline CDR1 is SGHTS and CDR2 YDEGEE. CDR3 residues: CASSAGQLGETQYF. CDR3 bases: TGTGCCAGCAGCGCTGGACAGTTGGGGGAGACCCAGTACTTC.

Only one count was recorded for this clone. This rearrangement joins TRBV15 to TRBJ2-7; D is unclear. There are 17 residues in the CDR3. V lost 5 bases to trimming and J lost 5 bases, with 25 bases between them. The germline V gene has CDR1 LNHNV and CDR2 YYDKDF (reference sequence). The CDR3 protein is CATSGRMEKANIHEQYF. The CDR3 DNA reads as TGTGCCACCAGCGGGCGGATGGAGAAGGCGAATATCCACGAGCAGTACTTC.

Note on this clone: Other DNA sequences in this sample translate to the same CDR3. CDR3 nucleotides: TGTGCCAGCAGCCGACAGGGAAGCTCCTACGAGCAGTACTTC. Its protein product is CASSRQGSSYEQYF. The gene calls are TRBV11-2 and TRBJ2-7; TRBD1 aligns across 7 bases. The CDR3 totals 14 residues. CDR1 is SGHAT, CDR2 FQNNGV, per germline. V was clipped by 5 bases and J by 0 bases; unmatched bases: 4.

This chain uses TRBV2 with TRBJ1-1; D may be TRBD1 (5 bases). The V and J ends lost 1 base and 8 bases respectively, with 11 bases between them. Germline V gene lookup returns CDR1 SNHLY and CDR2 FYNNEI. The CDR3 totals 13 residues. CDR3 in amino acids: CASSEGMGTEAFF. CDR3 nucleotide sequence: TGTGCCAGCAGTGAAGGAATGGGGACCGAAGCTTTCTTT.

This chain connects TRBV4-3 to TRBJ2-1; 7 bases match TRBD2. V trimming: 2 bases; J trimming: 15 bases; junction bases outside the gene matches: 13. CDR3 length equals 14 residues. Per germline, CDR1 LGHNA and CDR2 YSLEER. CDR3 residues: CASSQTSSGSNRFF. The CDR3 region has the DNA TGCGCCAGCAGCCAAACCTCTAGCGGTAGTAACCGGTTCTTC.

V is TRBV10-3 and J is TRBJ2-7; 9 nucleotides line up with TRBD1. This CDR3 has 15 residues. Germline V lookup: CDR1 ENHRY, CDR2 SYGVKD. The V segment lost 6 bases and the J segment 5 bases; nucleotides outside the gene matches: 11. This chain's CDR3 is CAISRSQGASDEQYF. The CDR3 DNA follows: TGTGCCATCAGCCGCTCACAGGGGGCTTCCGACGAGCAGTACTTC.

This chain connects TRBV24-1 to TRBJ2-3; 10 nucleotides line up with TRBD2. The CDR3 runs 14 residues. Per the germline V gene, CDR1 is KGHDR and CDR2 is SFDVKD. J was trimmed by 4 bases and V by 12 bases; bases with no gene match: 9. The CDR3 loop reads CAASTSGQSDTQYF. CDR3 DNA sequence: TGTGCCGCTTCGACTAGCGGGCAATCAGATACGCAGTATTTT.

V gene TRBV3-1 (or the pseudogene TRBV3-2) combines with J gene TRBJ2-7; D is uncertain. This CDR3 spans 13 amino acids. From germline, CDR1 is LGHDT and CDR2 YNNKEL (reference sequence). The V end was cut by 0 bases, the J end by 2 bases, with 5 bases between. The CDR3 sequence: CASSQDGAYEQYF. The CDR3 DNA reads as TGTGCCAGCAGCCAAGATGGGGCCTACGAGCAGTACTTC.

The chain is built from TRBV7-2 and TRBJ1-2; D perhaps matches TRBD1 (6 bases). The CDR3 loop spans 15 amino acids. V was pared by 5 bases and J by 6 bases, with 19 bases between. CDR1 is SGHTA, CDR2 FQGNSA, per germline. The CDR3 is CASSPRTVTGNGYTF. The CDR3 DNA sequence: TGTGCCAGCAGCCCCCGGACAGTTACAGGGAATGGCTACACCTTC.

V is TRBV15 and J is TRBJ2-5; 7 positions agree with TRBD1. V lost 0 bases and J lost 5; bases outside the gene matches: 6. Germline V gene data show CDR1 as LNHNV and CDR2 as YYDKDF (reference sequence). CDR3 length: 15 amino acids. CDR3 DNA: TGTGCCACCAGCAGAGACGGGACAGCCCCGGAGACCCAGTACTTC. It specifies CATSRDGTAPETQYF. Full variable domain (outside the CDR3, taken from reference TRBV15 and TRBJ2-5): DAMVIQNPRYQVTQFGKPVTLSCSQTLNHNVMYWYQQKSSQAPKLLFHYYDKDFNNEADTPDNFQSRRPNTSFCFLDIRSPGLGDTAMYLCATSRDGTAPETQYFGPGTRLLVL.

The V and J genes are TRBV3-1 (or the pseudogene TRBV3-2) and TRBJ1-1; maybe TRBD1 (5 bases). Looked up from germline, CDR1 is LGHDT and CDR2 is YNNKEL (reference sequence). V lost 1 base and J lost 4, with 7 bases in between. The CDR3 totals 13 residues. The CDR3 is CASSQGQSTEAFF. The CDR3 coding sequence is TGTGCCAGCAGCCAAGGACAGAGCACTGAAGCTTTCTTT.

A single count supports this clone. The chain carries TRBV7-2 and TRBJ1-1, with a tentative D call TRBD1 (6 bases). V shed 5 bases and J shed 6 bases, with 13 bases lying between them. Germline CDR1 reads SGHTA; CDR2 reads FQGNSA. The CDR3 has 13 residues. The CDR3 spells CASSPGAKAEAFF. CDR3 sequence (DNA): TGTGCCAGCAGCCCAGGGGCGAAGGCTGAAGCTTTCTTT.

J is TRBJ2-4 and V is TRBV12-3 or TRBV12-4; D may be TRBD1 (8 bases). The CDR3 loop spans 13 amino acids. Trimming shortened V by 7 bases and J by 8 bases, and 15 bases separated the two germline ends. The chain's CDR3 is CASTNRGGYIQYF. CDR3 nucleotide sequence: TGTGCCAGCACCAACAGGGGGGGGTACATTCAGTACTTC.

The chain uses TRBV2 and TRBJ2-7; no reliable D call. Per the germline V gene, CDR1 is SNHLY and CDR2 is FYNNEI. This CDR3 comprises 13 residues. The germline V and J ends were trimmed by 4 bases and 3 bases, with 10 bases remaining between them. As DNA, the CDR3 is TGTGCCAGCAGTGGACCCAATTTCTACGAGCAGTACTTC. The encoded protein is CASSGPNFYEQYF.